These T cell receptor beta chains were read from a single sample in a study of shared clonotypes between healthy human individuals. TCRdb's copy holds only in-frame clones and misses some; the assay was immunoSEQ multiplex PCR. The sample carries roughly 2.4 million clones, approximately 96% recorded once. Sequenced sample: naive CD4+ T cells sorted from blood. The receptors here all came from a man between 18 and 29 years old in good health. Both conserved end residues are part of each CDR3. The D gene is left open where the match is weak.

D gene	V gene	J gene	CDR3 protein	CDR3 DNA
.	TRBV28	TRBJ2-7	CASRTWGPYEQYF	TGTGCCAGCAGAACGTGGGGACCTTACGAGCAGTACTTC
TRBD1	TRBV6-5	TRBJ1-1	CATTGKNTEAFF	TGTGCCACGACAGGGAAGAACACTGAAGCTTTCTTT
.	TRBV7-7	TRBJ2-7	CASSSGLTYEQYF	TGTGCTAGCAGTTCGGGACTTACCTACGAGCAGTACTTC
.	TRBV5-1	TRBJ2-7	CASSVWTTTGVNSYEQYF	TGCGCCAGCAGCGTGTGGACCACGACGGGGGTTAATTCCTACGAGCAGTACTTC
.	TRBV1	TRBJ2-2	CTGRGDGELFF	TGCACCGGCAGGGGTGACGGGGAGCTGTTTTTT
TRBD2	TRBV28	TRBJ2-5	CASSGAGFSETQYF	TGTGCCAGCAGTGGAGCGGGGTTCTCCGAGACCCAGTACTTC
.	TRBV30	TRBJ2-1	CAWIPDRYNEQFF	TGTGCCTGGATCCCGGACAGATACAATGAGCAGTTCTTC
TRBD1	TRBV11-2	TRBJ2-7	CASSLENRGFDEQYF	TGTGCCAGCAGCTTAGAAAACAGGGGGTTCGACGAGCAGTACTTC
TRBD1	TRBV18	TRBJ1-2	CASSPPGQGGGYTF	TGTGCCAGCTCACCACCGGGACAGGGGGGCGGCTACACCTTC
.	TRBV11-2	TRBJ1-3	CASNPLSQVGNTIYF	TGTGCCAGCAACCCCCTAAGTCAGGTGGGAAACACCATATATTTT
TRBD2	TRBV5-4	TRBJ2-1	CASSQLAGGYNEQFF	TGTGCCAGCAGCCAGTTGGCGGGGGGTTACAATGAGCAGTTCTTC
.	TRBV5-6	TRBJ1-3	CASSLRSTEYLPGNTIYF	TGTGCCAGCAGCTTGAGGAGTACAGAGTATCTCCCTGGAAACACCATATATTTT
.	TRBV10-3	TRBJ2-2	CAISKGTGELFF	TGTGCCATCAGTAAGGGCACCGGGGAGCTGTTTTTT
.	TRBV18	TRBJ1-1	CASSPRWGEGEAFF	TGTGCCAGCTCCCCCCGGTGGGGGGAGGGTGAAGCTTTCTTT
TRBD2	TRBV6-1	TRBJ2-7	CATLVTSASYEQYF	TGTGCCACCTTAGTGACTAGCGCCTCCTACGAGCAGTACTTC
.	TRBV6-6	TRBJ1-1	CASKGADTEAFF	TGTGCCAGCAAGGGAGCGGACACTGAAGCTTTCTTT
.	TRBV5-6	TRBJ1-1	CASSLAGGNTEAFF	TGTGCCAGCAGCTTGGCCGGGGGCAACACTGAAGCTTTCTTT
TRBD1	TRBV2	TRBJ2-5	CASSYRGQGRETQYF	TGTGCCAGCAGTTACCGGGGACAGGGAAGAGAGACCCAGTACTTC
.	TRBV2	TRBJ2-7	CASSSDRWSSYEQYF	TGTGCCAGCAGTAGTGACAGGTGGAGCTCCTACGAGCAGTACTTC
.	TRBV28	TRBJ2-4	CASSLTGKRSKNIQYF	TGTGCCAGCAGCCTTACAGGGAAGAGGTCCAAAAACATTCAGTACTTC
.	TRBV9	TRBJ2-7	CASSVDGGTYEQYF	TGTGCCAGCAGCGTAGATGGGGGGACCTACGAGCAGTACTTC
.	TRBV30	TRBJ1-5	CAWGLGLNQPQHF	TGTGCCTGGGGCCTCGGGCTCAATCAGCCCCAGCATTTT
.	TRBV13	TRBJ1-1	CASSSPRLYTEAFF	TGTGCCAGCAGCTCACCGCGATTGTACACTGAAGCTTTCTTT
.	TRBV9	TRBJ1-3	CASSVRGDSSGNTIYF	TGTGCCAGCAGCGTCCGGGGGGACTCCTCTGGAAACACCATATATTTT
TRBD1	TRBV19	TRBJ1-6	CASSMGTGTNSPLHF	TGTGCCAGTAGTATGGGGACAGGAACGAATTCACCCCTCCACTTT
.	TRBV6-1	TRBJ2-3	CASSESRVADTQYF	TGTGCCAGCAGTGAATCGAGGGTGGCAGATACGCAGTATTTT
TRBD2	TRBV30	TRBJ2-2	CAWTSGSDTGELFF	TGTGCCTGGACTAGCGGGAGTGACACCGGGGAGCTGTTTTTT